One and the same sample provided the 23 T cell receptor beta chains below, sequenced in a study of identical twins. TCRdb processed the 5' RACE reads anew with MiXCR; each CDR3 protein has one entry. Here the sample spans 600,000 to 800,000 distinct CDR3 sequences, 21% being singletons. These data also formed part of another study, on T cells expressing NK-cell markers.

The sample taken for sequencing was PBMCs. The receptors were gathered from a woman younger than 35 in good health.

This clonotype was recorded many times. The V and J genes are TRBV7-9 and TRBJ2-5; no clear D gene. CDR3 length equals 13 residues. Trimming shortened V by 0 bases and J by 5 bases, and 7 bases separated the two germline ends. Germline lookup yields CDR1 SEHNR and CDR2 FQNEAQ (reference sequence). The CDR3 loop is CASSLAGLETQYF. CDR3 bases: TGTGCCAGCAGCTTAGCGGGGTTGGAGACCCAGTACTTC.

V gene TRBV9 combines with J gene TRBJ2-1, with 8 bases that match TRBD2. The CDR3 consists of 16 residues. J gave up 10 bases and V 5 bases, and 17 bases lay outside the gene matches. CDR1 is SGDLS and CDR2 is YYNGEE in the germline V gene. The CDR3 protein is CASSLTTGGPRGEQFF. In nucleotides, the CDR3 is TGTGCCAGCAGTCTAACGACGGGAGGGCCTCGGGGCGAGCAGTTCTTC.

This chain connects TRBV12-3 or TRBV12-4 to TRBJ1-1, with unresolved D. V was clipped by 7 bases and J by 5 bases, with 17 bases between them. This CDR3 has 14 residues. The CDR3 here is CASTRPRALTEAFF. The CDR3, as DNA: TGTGCCAGCACCCGCCCCCGGGCGCTTACTGAAGCTTTCTTT.

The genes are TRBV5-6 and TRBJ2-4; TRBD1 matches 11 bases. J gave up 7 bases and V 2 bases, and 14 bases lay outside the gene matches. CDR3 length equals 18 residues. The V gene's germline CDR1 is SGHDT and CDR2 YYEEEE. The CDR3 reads CASSFFVWTGGVRNIQYF. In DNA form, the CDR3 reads TGTGCCAGCAGCTTCTTCGTCTGGACAGGGGGCGTCCGGAACATTCAGTACTTC.

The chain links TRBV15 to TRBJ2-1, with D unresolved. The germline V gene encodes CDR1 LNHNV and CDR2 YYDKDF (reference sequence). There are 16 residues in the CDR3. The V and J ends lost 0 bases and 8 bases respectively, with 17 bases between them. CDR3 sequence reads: CATSRDMASGAHEQFF. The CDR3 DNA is TGTGCCACCAGCAGAGATATGGCGTCCGGCGCCCATGAGCAGTTCTTC.

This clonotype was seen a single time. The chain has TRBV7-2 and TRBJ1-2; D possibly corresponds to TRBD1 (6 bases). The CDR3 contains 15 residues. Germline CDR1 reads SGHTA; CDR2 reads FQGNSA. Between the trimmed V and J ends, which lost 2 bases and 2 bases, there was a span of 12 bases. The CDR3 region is CASSLKAGTNYGYTF. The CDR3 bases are TGTGCCAGCAGCTTAAAAGCGGGGACAAACTATGGCTACACCTTC. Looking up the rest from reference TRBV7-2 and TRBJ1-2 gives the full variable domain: GAGVSQSPSNKVTEKGKDVELRCDPISGHTALYWYRQSLGQGLEFLIYFQGNSAPDKSGLPSDRFSAERTGGSVSTLTIQRTQQEDSAVYLCASSLKAGTNYGYTFGSGTRLTVV.

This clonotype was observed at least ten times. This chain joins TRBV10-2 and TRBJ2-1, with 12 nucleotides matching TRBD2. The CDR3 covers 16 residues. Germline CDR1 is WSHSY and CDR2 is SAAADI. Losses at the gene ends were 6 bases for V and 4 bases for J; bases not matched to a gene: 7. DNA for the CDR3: TGCGCCAGCAGGGAACTAGCGGGAGGACGGTACAATGAGCAGTTCTTC. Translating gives CASRELAGGRYNEQFF.

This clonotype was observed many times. The CDR3 nucleotides are TGCGCCAGCAGCTTGGATCCGCCAGGGACGGGGGACATTCAGTACTTC. Translating it yields CASSLDPPGTGDIQYF. The chain employs TRBV5-1 and TRBJ2-4; a possible D gene is TRBD2 (6 bases). The germline V and J ends were trimmed by 0 bases and 8 bases, with 18 bases remaining between them. The CDR3 sequence is 16 residues long. Looked up from germline, CDR1 is SGHRS and CDR2 is YFSETQ.

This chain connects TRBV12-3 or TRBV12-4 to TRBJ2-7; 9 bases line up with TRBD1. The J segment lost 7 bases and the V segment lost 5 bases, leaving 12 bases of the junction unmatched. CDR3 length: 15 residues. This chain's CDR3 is CASSPAGQGQWEQYF. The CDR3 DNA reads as TGTGCCAGCAGTCCCGCCGGACAGGGGCAGTGGGAGCAGTACTTC.

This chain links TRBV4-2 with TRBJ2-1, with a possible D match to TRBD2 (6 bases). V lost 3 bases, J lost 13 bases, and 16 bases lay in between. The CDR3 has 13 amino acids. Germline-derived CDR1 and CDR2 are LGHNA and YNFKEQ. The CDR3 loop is CASSQQREANQFF. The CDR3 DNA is TGTGCCAGCAGCCAGCAGAGGGAGGCTAATCAGTTCTTC.

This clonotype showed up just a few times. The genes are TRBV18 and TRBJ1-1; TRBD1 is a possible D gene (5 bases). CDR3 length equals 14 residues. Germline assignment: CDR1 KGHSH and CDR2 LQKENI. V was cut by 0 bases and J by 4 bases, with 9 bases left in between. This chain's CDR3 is CASSPPSGSTEAFF. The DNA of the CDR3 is TGTGCCAGCTCACCACCGTCAGGGAGCACTGAAGCTTTCTTT. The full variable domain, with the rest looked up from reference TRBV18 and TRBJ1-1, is NAGVMQNPRHLVRRRGQEARLRCSPMKGHSHVYWYRQLPEEGLKFMVYLQKENIIDESGMPKERFSAEFPKEGPSILRIQQVVRGDSAAYFCASSPPSGSTEAFFGQGTRLTVV.

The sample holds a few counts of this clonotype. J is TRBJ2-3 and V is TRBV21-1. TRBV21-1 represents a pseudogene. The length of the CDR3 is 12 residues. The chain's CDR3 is CASFLRTDTQYF. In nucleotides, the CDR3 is TGTGCCAGTTTTCTTCGGACAGATACGCAGTATTTT.

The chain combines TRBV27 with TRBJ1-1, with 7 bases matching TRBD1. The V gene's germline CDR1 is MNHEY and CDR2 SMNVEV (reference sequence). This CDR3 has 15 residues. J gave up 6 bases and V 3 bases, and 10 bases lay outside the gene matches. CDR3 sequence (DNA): TGTGCCAGCAGTTTCGTAAAAGGGGGCGGTCCTGAAGCTTTCTTT. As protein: CASSFVKGGGPEAFF.

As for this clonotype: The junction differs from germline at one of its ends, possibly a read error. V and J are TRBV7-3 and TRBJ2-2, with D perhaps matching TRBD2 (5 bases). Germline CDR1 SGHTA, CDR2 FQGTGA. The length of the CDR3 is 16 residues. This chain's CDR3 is CASGLAWAANTGELFF. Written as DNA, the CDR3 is TGTGCCAGCGGCTTAGCGTGGGCCGCGAACACCGGGGAGCTGTTTTTT.

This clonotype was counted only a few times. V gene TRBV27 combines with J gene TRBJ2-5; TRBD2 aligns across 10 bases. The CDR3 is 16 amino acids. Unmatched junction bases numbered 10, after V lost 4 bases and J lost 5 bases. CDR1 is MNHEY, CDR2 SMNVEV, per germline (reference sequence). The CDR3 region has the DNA TGTGCCAGCAGTTCCCTTCTAGCGGGGGCGGCGGAGACCCAGTACTTC. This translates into CASSSLLAGAAETQYF.

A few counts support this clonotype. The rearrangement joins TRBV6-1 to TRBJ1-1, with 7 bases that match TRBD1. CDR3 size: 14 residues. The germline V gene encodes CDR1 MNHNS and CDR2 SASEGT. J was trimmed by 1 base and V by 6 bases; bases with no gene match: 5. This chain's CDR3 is CASRRDSQNTEAFF. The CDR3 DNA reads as TGTGCCAGCAGACGGGACAGCCAGAACACTGAAGCTTTCTTT.

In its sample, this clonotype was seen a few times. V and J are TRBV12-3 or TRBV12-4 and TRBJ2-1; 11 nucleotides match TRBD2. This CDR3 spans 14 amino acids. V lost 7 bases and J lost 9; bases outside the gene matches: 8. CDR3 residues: CASKASGGSGEQFF. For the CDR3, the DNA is TGTGCCAGCAAGGCTAGCGGGGGGTCGGGTGAGCAGTTCTTC.

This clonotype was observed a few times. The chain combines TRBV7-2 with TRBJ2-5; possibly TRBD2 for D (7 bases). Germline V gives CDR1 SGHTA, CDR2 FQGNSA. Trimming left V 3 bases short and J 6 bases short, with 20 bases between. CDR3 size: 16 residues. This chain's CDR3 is CASSLPRGGVRKTQYF. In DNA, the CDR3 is TGTGCCAGCAGCTTGCCGAGGGGGGGGGTCAGAAAGACCCAGTACTTC.

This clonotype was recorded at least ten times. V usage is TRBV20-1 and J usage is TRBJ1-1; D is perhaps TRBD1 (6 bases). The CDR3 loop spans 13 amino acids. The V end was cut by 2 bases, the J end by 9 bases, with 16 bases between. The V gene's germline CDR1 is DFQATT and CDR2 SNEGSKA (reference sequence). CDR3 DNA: TGCAGTGCTAGATCAGTTATGGACAGTAAAGCTTTCTTT. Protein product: CSARSVMDSKAFF.

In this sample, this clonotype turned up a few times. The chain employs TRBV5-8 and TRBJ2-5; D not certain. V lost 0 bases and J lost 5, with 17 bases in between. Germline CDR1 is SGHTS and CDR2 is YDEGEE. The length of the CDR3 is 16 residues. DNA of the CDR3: TGTGCCAGCAGCTTGGAGGGTCTGGCGGAAGGGGAGACCCAGTACTTC. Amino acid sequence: CASSLEGLAEGETQYF.

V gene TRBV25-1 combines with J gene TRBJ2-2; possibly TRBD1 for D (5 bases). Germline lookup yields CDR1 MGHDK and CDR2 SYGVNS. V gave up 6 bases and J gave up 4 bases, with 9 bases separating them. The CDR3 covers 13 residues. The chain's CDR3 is CASRQGITGELFF. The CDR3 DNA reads TGTGCCAGCAGGCAGGGCATCACCGGGGAGCTGTTTTTT.

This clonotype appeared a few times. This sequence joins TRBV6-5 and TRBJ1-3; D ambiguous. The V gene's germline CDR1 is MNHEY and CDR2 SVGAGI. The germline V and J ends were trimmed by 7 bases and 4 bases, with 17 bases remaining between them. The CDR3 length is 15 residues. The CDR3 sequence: CASTGVGPSGNTIYF. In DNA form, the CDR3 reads TGTGCCAGCACCGGCGTTGGACCGTCCGGAAACACCATATATTTT.

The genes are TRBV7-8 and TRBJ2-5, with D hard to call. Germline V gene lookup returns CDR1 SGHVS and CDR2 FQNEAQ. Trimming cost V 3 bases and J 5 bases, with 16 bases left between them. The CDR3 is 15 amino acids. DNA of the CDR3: TGTGCCAGCAGCTTGATTGTAACAGTGGGTGAGACCCAGTACTTC. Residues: CASSLIVTVGETQYF.